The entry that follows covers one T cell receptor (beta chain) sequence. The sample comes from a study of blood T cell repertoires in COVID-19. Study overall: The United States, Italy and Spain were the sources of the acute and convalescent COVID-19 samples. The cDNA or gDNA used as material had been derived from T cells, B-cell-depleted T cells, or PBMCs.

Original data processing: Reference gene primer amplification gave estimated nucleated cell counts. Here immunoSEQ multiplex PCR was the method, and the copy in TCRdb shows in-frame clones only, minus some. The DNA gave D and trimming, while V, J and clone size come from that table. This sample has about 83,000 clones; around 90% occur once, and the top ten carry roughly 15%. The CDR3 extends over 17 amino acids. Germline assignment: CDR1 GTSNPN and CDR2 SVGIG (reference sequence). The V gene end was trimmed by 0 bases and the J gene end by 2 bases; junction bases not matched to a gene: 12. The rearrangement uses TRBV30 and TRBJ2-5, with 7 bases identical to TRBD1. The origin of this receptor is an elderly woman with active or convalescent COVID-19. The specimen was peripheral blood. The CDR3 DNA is TGTGCCTGGAGTGTACTTTGGACATCGGGACAGCAAGAGACCCAGTACTTC. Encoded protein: CAWSVLWTSGQQETQYF.